What follows is one T cell receptor (beta chain) and its context. In the authors' workflow: Amplification from reference gene primers served as the basis for estimated nucleated cell counts. Sequencing was performed with immunoSEQ multiplex PCR; in TCRdb, only in-frame clones are kept and a portion is missing. D and trimming were read from the DNA, whereas the V and J calls and clone size are those reported in that table. The table has about 160,000 clones, roughly 85% seen once. During active infection, Seattle patients enrolled and were then monitored through disease. V lost 3 bases and J 8 bases, leaving 13 bases between the germline ends. The CDR3 runs 13 residues. This specimen belongs to a study of blood T cell repertoires in COVID-19. Whole-study context: PBMCs, B-cell-depleted T cells, or T cells were the source of the cDNA or gDNA that made up the material.

This receptor was taken from a woman in her forties or fifties with COVID-19, enrolled during active disease. The chain couples TRBV12-3 or TRBV12-4 to TRBJ1-2, with a possible D match to TRBD1 (6 bases). Specimen: peripheral blood. In DNA form, the CDR3 reads TGTGCCAGCAGTTTTTCACAGGGCCGGGGCTACACCTTC. Translated: CASSFSQGRGYTF.